These T cell receptor beta chains were read from a single sample in a study of blood T cell repertoires in COVID-19. Clones were read by immunoSEQ multiplex PCR, and TCRdb kept only the in-frame ones, dropping some. Among roughly 28,000 clones, around four fifths were seen once, and the ten largest hold more than 60%. Sequenced sample: peripheral blood. The receptor set was obtained from a man between 65 and 85 years old with acute or convalescent COVID-19. Both conserved end residues are part of each CDR3. A D gene is named only where the DNA matches it firmly. Rows give clone size only sometimes, using once, few, many, or a class for an expanded clone.

j_call	v_call	d_call	clone_size	cdr3_aa	cdr3_nt
TRBJ1-5	TRBV5-1	-	-	CASSLQGREEQPQHF	TGCGCCAGCAGCTTGCAAGGCAGGGAGGAACAGCCCCAGCATTTT
TRBJ2-3	TRBV7-2	TRBD1	-	CASRQGQVGDTQYF	TGTGCCAGCAGACAGGGACAGGTTGGAGATACGCAGTATTTT
TRBJ2-1	TRBV4-2	TRBD2	-	CASTSGLAGGILTSFTYNEQFF	TGTGCCAGCACATCAGGACTAGCGGGGGGAATTTTAACGAGTTTCACCTACAATGAGCAGTTCTTC
TRBJ1-4	TRBV28	TRBD1	-	CASSSTGLTNEKLFF	TGTGCCAGCAGTTCGACAGGGTTAACTAATGAAAAACTGTTTTTT
TRBJ1-1	TRBV5-4	-	-	CASSPGLGNPNTEAFF	TGTGCCAGCAGCCCAGGACTAGGAAACCCGAACACTGAAGCTTTCTTT
TRBJ1-1	TRBV9	-	-	CASSPSGSLLMNTEAFF	TGTGCCAGCAGCCCCTCGGGTAGCCTATTAATGAACACTGAAGCTTTCTTT
TRBJ2-3	TRBV4-2	-	once	CASSQVDTSTDTQYF	TGTGCCAGCAGCCAAGTCGATACTAGCACAGATACGCAGTATTTT
TRBJ2-5	TRBV7-2	TRBD1	few	CASSSDRGLVETQYF	TGTGCCAGCAGCTCGGACAGGGGGCTCGTAGAGACCCAGTACTTC
TRBJ1-1	TRBV27	-	-	CASSASSGDTEAFF	TGTGCCAGCAGTGCCTCCTCGGGAGACACTGAAGCTTTCTTT
TRBJ2-3	TRBV5-1	TRBD2	-	CASSPGLAGGLDTQYF	TGCGCCAGCAGCCCCGGACTAGCGGGGGGCCTGGATACGCAGTATTTT
TRBJ2-5	TRBV4-2	-	-	CASSQDSDPSRVETQYF	TGTGCCAGCAGCCAAGATTCTGACCCTTCGAGGGTGGAGACCCAGTACTTC
TRBJ1-1	TRBV5-1	TRBD1	few	CASSDQTGVWTEAFF	TGCGCCAGCAGCGACCAAACAGGGGTTTGGACTGAAGCTTTCTTT
TRBJ2-1	TRBV9	TRBD2	-	CASSVPSREGEQFF	TGTGCCAGCAGCGTGCCCAGCCGGGAGGGTGAGCAGTTCTTC
TRBJ2-7	TRBV28	-	few	CASSAYWSSYEQYF	TGTGCCAGCAGCGCGTACTGGAGCTCCTACGAGCAGTACTTC
TRBJ1-6	TRBV25-1	TRBD1	few	CASSAGQGDSPLHF	TGTGCCAGCAGTGCGGGACAGGGGGATTCACCCCTCCACTTT
TRBJ2-3	TRBV9	-	-	CASSSHTDTQYF	TGTGCCAGCAGCTCCCACACAGATACGCAGTATTTT
TRBJ2-3	TRBV19	-	-	CASSITTQGDTQYF	TGTGCCAGTAGTATCACCACCCAGGGGGATACGCAGTATTTT
TRBJ2-2	TRBV19	TRBD2	-	CASTLGGVRELFF	TGTGCCAGTACCCTGGGAGGGGTCCGGGAGCTGTTTTTT
TRBJ1-1	TRBV27	TRBD1	few	CASRSRQGNSLNTEAFF	TGTGCCAGCAGGTCTCGACAGGGGAACTCCCTGAACACTGAAGCTTTCTTT
TRBJ2-7	TRBV7-7	TRBD1	once	CASSFSTGVDYEQYF	TGTGCCAGCAGCTTCTCGACAGGGGTTGACTACGAGCAGTACTTC
TRBJ1-2	TRBV14	-	-	CASSPDGMIYTF	TGTGCCAGCAGCCCGGACGGGATGATCTACACCTTC
TRBJ2-1	TRBV29-1	TRBD2	-	CSVTGTSNDNEQFF	TGCAGCGTTACAGGGACTAGCAACGACAATGAGCAGTTCTTC
TRBJ2-1	TRBV9	TRBD2	-	CASSITSGSYNEQFF	TGTGCCAGCAGCATTACTAGCGGTTCTTACAATGAGCAGTTCTTC
TRBJ1-6	TRBV19	-	once	CASSRSLRSSYNSPLHF	TGTGCCAGTAGCCGGTCCCTAAGGAGCTCCTATAATTCACCCCTCCACTTT
TRBJ2-3	TRBV5-4	-	-	CASSLVAATDTQYF	TGTGCCAGCAGCTTGGTAGCGGCCACAGATACGCAGTATTTT
TRBJ2-3	TRBV6-6	-	-	CATAGSTDTQYF	TGTGCCACCGCCGGTAGCACAGATACGCAGTATTTT
TRBJ1-1	TRBV6-5	-	-	CASTALGRTEAFF	TGTGCCAGCACCGCGCTAGGGAGGACTGAAGCTTTCTTT
TRBJ2-6	TRBV6-2/TRBV6-3	TRBD1	-	CASSASRGPRANVLTF	TGTGCCAGCAGCGCGTCCAGGGGGCCTCGGGCCAACGTCCTGACTTTC
TRBJ2-2	TRBV10-3	-	-	CAISERQGRAGELFF	TGTGCCATCAGTGAAAGGCAGGGTAGAGCCGGGGAGCTGTTTTTT
TRBJ1-2	TRBV5-4	-	-	CASSLEAGPRDYGYTF	TGTGCCAGCAGCTTGGAGGCGGGCCCTCGAGACTATGGCTACACCTTC
TRBJ1-4	TRBV6-1	TRBD1	-	CASSEIRTGAPNEKLFF	TGTGCCAGCAGTGAAATAAGGACAGGGGCCCCGAATGAAAAACTGTTTTTT